This entry describes one TCR beta chain. The sample is drawn from a study of blood T cell repertoires in COVID-19. In germline, CDR1 is SQVTM, CDR2 ANQGSEA. This CDR3 has 12 amino acids. The ends were cut back, 4 bases at V and 6 bases at J, with 9 bases in the middle. Clones were read by immunoSEQ multiplex PCR, and TCRdb kept only the in-frame ones, dropping some. The sample lists some 200,000 clones, 70% to 85% occurring once. This receptor was identified in a woman in her fifties or sixties with acute COVID-19. Sequences were obtained from PBMCs or T cells enriched from blood (not recorded which). The J gene is TRBJ2-2, the V gene TRBV29-1, with D perhaps TRBD1 (5 bases). CDR3 DNA: TGCAGCGTTGCTCCAGGGCCCGGGGAGCTGTTTTTT. Residues: CSVAPGPGELFF.